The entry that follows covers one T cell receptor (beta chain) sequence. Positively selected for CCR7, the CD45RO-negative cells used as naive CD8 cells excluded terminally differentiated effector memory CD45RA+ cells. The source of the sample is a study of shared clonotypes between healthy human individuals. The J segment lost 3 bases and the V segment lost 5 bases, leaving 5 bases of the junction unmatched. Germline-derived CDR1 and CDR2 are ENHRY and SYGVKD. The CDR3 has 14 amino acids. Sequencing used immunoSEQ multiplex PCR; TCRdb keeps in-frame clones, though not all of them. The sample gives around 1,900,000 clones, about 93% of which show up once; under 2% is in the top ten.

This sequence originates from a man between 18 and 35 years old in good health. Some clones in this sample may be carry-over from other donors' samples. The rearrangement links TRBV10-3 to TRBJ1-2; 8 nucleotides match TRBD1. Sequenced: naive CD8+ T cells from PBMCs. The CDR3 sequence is CAISPTGADYGYTF. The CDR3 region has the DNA TGTGCCATCAGTCCGACAGGGGCTGACTATGGCTACACCTTC.